These T cell receptor beta chains were read from a single sample in a study of cytomegalovirus exposure and HLA in healthy donors. Here immunoSEQ multiplex PCR was the method, and the copy in TCRdb shows in-frame clones only, minus some. The table shows about 150,000 clones, with roughly 84% occurring only once. The sample taken for sequencing was PBMCs. The source is a woman aged 18-29 years in good health and CMV-seronegative. Both conserved end residues are trimmed from each CDR3.

j_gene: TRBJ1-5
v_gene: TRBV10-3
CDR3aa: AIRGTGNNQPQH

j_gene: TRBJ2-5
v_gene: TRBV15
CDR3aa: ATSREQSLGETQY

j_gene: TRBJ1-2
v_gene: TRBV6-1
CDR3aa: ASSAPVEFFYGYT

j_gene: TRBJ2-3
v_gene: TRBV5-4
CDR3aa: ASSLRQGGTDTQY

j_gene: TRBJ1-1
v_gene: TRBV7-9
CDR3aa: ASSFDSNTEAF

j_gene: TRBJ1-4
v_gene: TRBV7-2
CDR3aa: ASSLDWGQANEKLF

j_gene: TRBJ2-3
v_gene: TRBV11-2
CDR3aa: ASSVMGRTTTDTQY

j_gene: TRBJ1-2
v_gene: TRBV5-4
CDR3aa: ASSWDRGGDGYT

j_gene: TRBJ2-5
v_gene: TRBV7-6
CDR3aa: ASSRDRRQQETQY

j_gene: TRBJ2-3
v_gene: TRBV5-4
CDR3aa: ASRGWGGLTDTQY

j_gene: TRBJ2-1
v_gene: TRBV28
CDR3aa: ASGSGGLVVHEQF

j_gene: TRBJ1-3
v_gene: TRBV28
CDR3aa: ASSWGGVPGNTIY

j_gene: TRBJ1-4
v_gene: TRBV2
CDR3aa: ASSRQGNEKLF

j_gene: TRBJ1-4
v_gene: TRBV28
CDR3aa: ASSFGGEWEKLF

j_gene: TRBJ1-6
v_gene: TRBV2
CDR3aa: ASRTGTGANSPLH

j_gene: TRBJ2-1
v_gene: TRBV7-3
CDR3aa: ASSWAIGGGVSNEQF

j_gene: TRBJ1-2
v_gene: TRBV28
CDR3aa: AVRVREYYGYT

j_gene: TRBJ1-2
v_gene: TRBV28
CDR3aa: ASSPGAPGLGDYGYT

j_gene: TRBJ2-7
v_gene: TRBV2
CDR3aa: ASAAGGSYEQY

j_gene: TRBJ2-7
v_gene: TRBV18
CDR3aa: ASSPLTGGIVYEQY

j_gene: TRBJ2-2
v_gene: TRBV2
CDR3aa: ASSEFGATMSGELF

j_gene: TRBJ2-1
v_gene: TRBV2
CDR3aa: ASSSLGAGVSNEQF

j_gene: TRBJ2-1
v_gene: TRBV4-1
CDR3aa: ASSREGTSGYNEQF

j_gene: TRBJ1-1
v_gene: TRBV28
CDR3aa: ASSPVGLRGTEAF

j_gene: TRBJ2-7
v_gene: TRBV7-9
CDR3aa: ASSFLGGSYEQY

j_gene: TRBJ2-5
v_gene: TRBV11-3
CDR3aa: ASSFWGDQETQY

j_gene: TRBJ1-1
v_gene: TRBV19
CDR3aa: ASNDRGLGAF

j_gene: TRBJ2-1
v_gene: TRBV7-2
CDR3aa: ASSFSAGNEQF

j_gene: TRBJ2-7
v_gene: TRBV6-5
CDR3aa: ASHRQGKQY

j_gene: TRBJ2-7
v_gene: TRBV6-6
CDR3aa: ASSTRLAGGEQY

j_gene: TRBJ2-5
v_gene: TRBV6-6
CDR3aa: ASSLSYDRGQETQY

j_gene: TRBJ2-1
v_gene: TRBV4-3
CDR3aa: ASSQDLAAYNEQF

j_gene: TRBJ2-3
v_gene: TRBV7-3
CDR3aa: ASSPPGTDTQY

j_gene: TRBJ2-2
v_gene: TRBV7-9
CDR3aa: ASSTTGGTGELF

j_gene: TRBJ1-5
v_gene: TRBV28
CDR3aa: ASRLQVTGGNQPQH

j_gene: TRBJ2-7
v_gene: TRBV7-6
CDR3aa: ASSPSSGASYEQY

j_gene: TRBJ2-3
v_gene: TRBV6-5
CDR3aa: ASSYSPAGGTDTQY

j_gene: TRBJ2-2
v_gene: TRBV29-1
CDR3aa: SGGGGGNTGELF

j_gene: TRBJ2-3
v_gene: TRBV4-3
CDR3aa: ASSQEFRGGADTQY

j_gene: TRBJ2-1
v_gene: TRBV4-1
CDR3aa: ASSLYPNEQF

j_gene: TRBJ2-7
v_gene: TRBV4-1
CDR3aa: ASSQQLASPLRKEQY

j_gene: TRBJ2-7
v_gene: TRBV5-1
CDR3aa: ASSLARQGHEQY

j_gene: TRBJ1-3
v_gene: TRBV9
CDR3aa: ASSLTGLDSGNTIY